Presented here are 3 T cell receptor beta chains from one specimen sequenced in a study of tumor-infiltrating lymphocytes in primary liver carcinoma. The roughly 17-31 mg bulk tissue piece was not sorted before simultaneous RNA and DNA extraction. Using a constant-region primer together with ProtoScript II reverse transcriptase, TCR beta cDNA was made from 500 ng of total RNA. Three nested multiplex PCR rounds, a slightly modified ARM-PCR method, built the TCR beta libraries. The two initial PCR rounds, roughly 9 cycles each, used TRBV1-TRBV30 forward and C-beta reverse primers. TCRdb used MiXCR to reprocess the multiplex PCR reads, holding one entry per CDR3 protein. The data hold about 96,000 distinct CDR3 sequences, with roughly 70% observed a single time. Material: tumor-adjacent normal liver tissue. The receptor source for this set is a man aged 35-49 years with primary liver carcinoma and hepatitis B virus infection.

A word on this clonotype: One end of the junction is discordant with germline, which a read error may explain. CDR3 in amino acids: CTSSTTYKQYF. CDR3 coding DNA: TGTACCAGCAGCACAACCTACAAGCAGTACTTC. The chain couples TRBV6-5 to TRBJ2-7; D not certain. The CDR3 extends over 11 amino acids. CDR1 and CDR2 (germline): MNHEY, SVGAGI.

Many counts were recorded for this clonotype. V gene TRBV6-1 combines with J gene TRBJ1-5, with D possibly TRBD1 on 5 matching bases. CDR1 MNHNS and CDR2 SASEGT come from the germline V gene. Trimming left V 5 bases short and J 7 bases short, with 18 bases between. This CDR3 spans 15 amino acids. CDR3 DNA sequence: TGTGCCAGCAGTTTCGATAGGGGAGGAATACAGCCCCAGCATTTT. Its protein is CASSFDRGGIQPQHF.

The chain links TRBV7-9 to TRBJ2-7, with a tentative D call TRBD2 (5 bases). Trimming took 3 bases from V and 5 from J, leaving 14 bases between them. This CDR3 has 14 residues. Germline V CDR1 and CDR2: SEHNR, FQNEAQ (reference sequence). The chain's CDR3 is CASSFPGLANEQYF. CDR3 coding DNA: TGTGCCAGCAGCTTCCCGGGGTTAGCGAACGAGCAGTACTTC.